The entry below describes one T cell receptor (beta chain). This clonotype was picked up a small number of times. Its antigen remains unidentified. Nothing much larger sits one base from this clone, and base qualities are not available. The donors were roughly 40 Caucasian individuals from Russia, aged about 6 to 100 years, who were systemically healthy. Around 10 milliliters of peripheral blood were collected from each donor into EDTA-treated Vacutainer tubes. Ficoll-Paque density-gradient centrifugation was used to isolate PBMCs, with at least 7 million obtained per sample. Total RNA, at least 5 micrograms per sample, was extracted from PBMCs with Trizol reagent. For every donor, flow cytometry on a PBMC aliquot measured the percentage of naive CD45RAhigh/CD27high T cells. Libraries were made using 5' RACE. Sequencing instrument: Illumina HiSeq 2500. A second roughly 6 to 11 cycle PCR used a sample-barcoded 5' primer and a J-beta primer mix. A unique molecular identifier was introduced onto each TCR beta cDNA molecule by a template-switch 5' adaptor carrying 12 random nucleotides. Each sample yielded at least 2.5 million CDR3-containing paired-end reads. The Mint cDNA synthesis kit, primed by a TRBC-specific oligonucleotide, was used to synthesize first-strand cDNA from all RNA. All cDNA was treated with uracil-DNA glycosylase and then went through a first 18-cycle PCR with the universal primers M1SS and BC2_uni_R. For the original study's pipeline: For normalization, 1 million high-quality reads were randomly selected from each sample, with every read carrying a distinct molecular identifier. Reads sharing molecular identifiers were discarded rather than binned into consensus sequences. MiTCR, set to a Q25 quality threshold and the strictest error-elimination algorithm, was used for CDR3 identification, clonotype clustering and error correction. A nonparametric unseen species model using Euler transformation provided a lower-bound estimate of total TCR beta diversity. TCRdb handled the public reads itself, with Q25 trimming in fastp and clone calling in MiXCR, and kept productive beta chains. Each entry merges the rows of one CDR3 protein and shows their most common DNA and genes. TCRdb's processing, not the authors' own work, is the source of the V and J calls. Present in this sample are about 1 million distinct CDR3 sequences, roughly a quarter of which were seen just once. The ten largest account for around 0.7% of the sample.

The sample is drawn from a study of blood T cells in healthy people across ages (dated by TCRdb to 2013 to 2016). Context from the whole study: In model experiments, template switching captured about one uniquely barcoded TCR beta cDNA molecule for every two T cells. Two additional independent replicas of 1 million unique cDNA reads from the same blood draw were analyzed for two donors (one aged 18 to 30 and one aged 80 or older). Donors were grouped into four age groups: young (average roughly 15 years), middle-aged (over 35), aged (about 59) and long-lived (just over 80). Age-related changes in TCR beta repertoire diversity were measured in the study by deep sequencing normalized with unique cDNA molecular identifiers. Paper-wide results and their limitations: As age increased, observed TCR beta diversity per million T cells dropped in a roughly linear way, and a significant reduction was already evident by age 40. Donor CMV infection status was unknown, potentially confounding age-related changes in expanded clonotypes. Since profiling was done on bulk unsorted PBMCs, naive and antigen-experienced compartments could not be conclusively compared. Compared with the aged group, the long-lived group had more naive CD4+ T cells, fewer expanded clones and increased TCR diversity, suggesting age selection. A strong correlation was found between observed TCR beta diversity and the percentage of naive T cells measured by flow cytometry. Estimates of total diversity based on one million sequenced T cells were regarded as lower bounds and as underestimates.

A distance of 21 bases separates the germline ends of V and J, which lose 0 bases and 3 bases respectively. The CDR3 starts with the cysteine, ends with the phenylalanine, and has 17 residues. The CDR3 DNA has 51 bases and is translated from base 1. Per the germline V gene (reference sequence), DFQATT is the CDR1 and SNEGSKA is the CDR2. This sample also appeared in a second study, on T cells of mothers and their children. Per the second study: Nine systemically healthy Caucasian individuals, comprising three mothers and their six children, were included as donors. cDNA synthesis used all of the extracted RNA, with around 1.5 ug of RNA in each 15 ul reaction. In the second PCR, the M1S primer added sample barcodes and 2-4 random nucleotides. Over 9.5 million TCR beta CDR3 reads were obtained for each mother, and 2.5 million to 3 million reads were obtained for each child. TCR recombination output is similarly shaped by thymic selection in related and unrelated pairs, with a minor effect exerted by inherited differences. Normalized repertoire overlap was always slightly but never significantly higher in related than unrelated mother-child pairs. With a sensitivity of approximately 100 clones per million clonotypes, no persistent microchimeric T cell clones were detected. Deep NGS was used in the study to compare the TCR beta repertoires of mothers and children and to look for features that separate related mother-child pairs from unrelated individuals. The mean age was 40 +/- 4 years for the mothers and approximately 11 +/- 4 years for the children. After adapters were ligated using NEBNext reagents, the libraries underwent 100+100 nt paired-end sequencing on an Illumina HiSeq 2000. Mother and child libraries were prepared a month apart and sequenced in separate runs to prevent cross-contamination. Each donor had between 500,000 and 2,000,000 distinct TCR beta clonotypes identified. Naive TCR beta clonotypes were estimated from low-frequency clonotypes matched to each donor's FACS-determined naive share, without sorting.

The source material was blood. The rearranged segments are TRBV20-1 and TRBJ2-7, with no confidently assigned D gene. This clonotype originated in a girl aged 2 to 10 in good health. The DNA reads TGCAGTGCTAGAGATCGAGTGAAGGGTTCGGCTTTCTACGAGCAGTACTTC. This encodes CSARDRVKGSAFYEQYF.